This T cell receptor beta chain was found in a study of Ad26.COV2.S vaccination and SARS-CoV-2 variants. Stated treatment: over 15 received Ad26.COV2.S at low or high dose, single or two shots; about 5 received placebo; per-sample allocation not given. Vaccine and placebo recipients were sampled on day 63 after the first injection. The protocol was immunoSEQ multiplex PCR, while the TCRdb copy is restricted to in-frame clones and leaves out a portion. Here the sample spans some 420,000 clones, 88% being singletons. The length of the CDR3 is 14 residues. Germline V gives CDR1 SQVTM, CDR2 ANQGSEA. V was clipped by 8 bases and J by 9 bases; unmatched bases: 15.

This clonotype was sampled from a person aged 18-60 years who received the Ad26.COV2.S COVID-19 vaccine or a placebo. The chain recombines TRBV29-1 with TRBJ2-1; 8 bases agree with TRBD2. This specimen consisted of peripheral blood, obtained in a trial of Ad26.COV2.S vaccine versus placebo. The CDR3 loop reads CSSGGGRQGGEQFF. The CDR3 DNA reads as TGCAGCTCGGGAGGGGGGCGCCAGGGAGGTGAGCAGTTCTTC.